This TCR beta chain was recovered during a study of T cells in Graves' hyperthyroidism and ophthalmopathy. Overall study context: Any treatment followed the collection of peripheral blood at initial diagnosis.

Exclusion followed for patients with uncontrolled infection, other autoimmune disease, pregnancy or lactation. TCR beta CDR3 regions were amplified from RNA. The HTBI set primed first-round TCR CDR3 RT-PCR. TCRdb used MiXCR to reprocess the multiplex PCR reads, holding one entry per CDR3 protein. Here the sample spans around 500,000 distinct CDR3 sequences, around 15% being singletons. Germline CDR1 reads KGHDR; CDR2 reads SFDVKD. The CDR3 runs 16 residues. The junction had 6 bases not matched to a gene; V was cut back by 7 bases and J by 0 bases. With regard to this clonotype: Antigen unknown.

Findings and limits, study-wide: Among clonotypes expanded in thyroid above 0.001, most were also found in blood.

The sequenced material came from blood. This sequence originates from a middle-aged woman with Graves' hyperthyroidism. The rearrangement joins TRBV24-1 to TRBJ2-3, with 10 positions matching TRBD2. The CDR3 reads CATRPGTSASTDTQYF. Here the CDR3 DNA reads TGTGCCACCAGGCCCGGGACTAGCGCTAGCACAGATACGCAGTATTTT.